This TCR beta chain stems from a study of cytomegalovirus exposure and HLA in healthy donors. The CDR3 runs to 16 residues. Germline V gene sequence: CDR1 LGHNA, CDR2 YSLEER. V lost 1 base to trimming and J lost 2 bases; unmatched junction nucleotides: 5. The PCR ran on 60 Vbeta and 13 Jbeta primers. Using immunoSEQ multiplex PCR, the repertoire was profiled, and TCRdb retains in-frame clones only, with some absent. In the table there are some 140,000 clones, over 65% of which are singletons. J is TRBJ2-1 and V is TRBV4-3, with 7 bases that match TRBD1. Sequencing used PBMCs. The sequence was obtained from a young man in good health and CMV-seronegative. The CDR3 sequence is CASSQGDSGPYNEQFF. The CDR3 DNA follows: TGCGCCAGCAGCCAAGGGGACAGTGGTCCCTACAATGAGCAGTTCTTC.